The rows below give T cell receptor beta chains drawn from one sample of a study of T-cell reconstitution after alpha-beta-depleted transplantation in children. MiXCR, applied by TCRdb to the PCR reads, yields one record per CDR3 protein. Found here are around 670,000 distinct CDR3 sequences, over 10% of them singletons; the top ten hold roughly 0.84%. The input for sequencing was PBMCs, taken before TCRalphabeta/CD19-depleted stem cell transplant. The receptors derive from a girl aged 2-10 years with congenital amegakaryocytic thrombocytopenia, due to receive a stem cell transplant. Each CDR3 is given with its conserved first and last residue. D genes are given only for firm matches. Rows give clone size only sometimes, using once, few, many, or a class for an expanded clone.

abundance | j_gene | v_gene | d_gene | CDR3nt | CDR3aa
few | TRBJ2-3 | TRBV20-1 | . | TGCGGGGGGGGGCGTAGCACAGATACGCAGTATTTT | CGGGRSTDTQYF
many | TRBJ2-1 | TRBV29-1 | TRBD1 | TGCAGCGTTGAAGATCCCCCGGACAGGGGGACCTACAATGAGCAGTTCTTC | CSVEDPPDRGTYNEQFF
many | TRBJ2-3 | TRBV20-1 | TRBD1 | TGCAGTGCTTCCGGTCCAGGGGGAAGAGATACGCAGTATTTT | CSASGPGGRDTQYF
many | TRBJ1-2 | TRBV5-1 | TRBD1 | TGCGCCAGCAGCTTGGGAGCCGCCGGGACAGGGGACTATGGCTACACCTTC | CASSLGAAGTGDYGYTF
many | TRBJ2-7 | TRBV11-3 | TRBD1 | TGTGCCAGCTCGGACTGGACAGGAGAGCAGTACTTC | CASSDWTGEQYF
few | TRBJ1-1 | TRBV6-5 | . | TGTGCCAGCAGTTACCTGGGGGGTGGGGGAACTGAAGCTTTCTTT | CASSYLGGGGTEAFF
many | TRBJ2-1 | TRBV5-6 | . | TGTGCCAGCAGCCCAATAAAAATACCGAGCTCCTACAATGAGCAGTTCTTC | CASSPIKIPSSYNEQFF
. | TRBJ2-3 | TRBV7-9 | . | TGTGCCAGCAGCTTACCTAGCGTGGGAGGAGATACGCAGTATTTT | CASSLPSVGGDTQYF
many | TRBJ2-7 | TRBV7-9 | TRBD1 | TGTGCCAGCAGTGTACCGGGACAGCGGTCGGACGAGCAGTACTTC | CASSVPGQRSDEQYF
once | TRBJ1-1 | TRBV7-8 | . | TGTGCCAGCAGCTTAGTCCCAGGGGAAGAAGCTTTCTTT | CASSLVPGEEAFF
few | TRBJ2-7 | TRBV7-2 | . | TGTGCCAGCAGCCCACCCCCCATCTACTACGAGCAGTACTTC | CASSPPPIYYEQYF
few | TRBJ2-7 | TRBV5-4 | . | TGTGCCACAACGGGGGGCCGCGAGCAGTACTTC | CATTGGREQYF
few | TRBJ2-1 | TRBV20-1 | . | TGCAGTGCTAGATCTCGGTTTTTGGATGAGCAGTTCTTC | CSARSRFLDEQFF
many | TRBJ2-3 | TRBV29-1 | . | TGCAGCGTTTGGGGGCCTAATCCAGATACGCAGTATTTT | CSVWGPNPDTQYF
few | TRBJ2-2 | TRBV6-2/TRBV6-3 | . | TGTGCCAGCAATCTAGCCGGGACCACCGGGGAGCTGTTTTTT | CASNLAGTTGELFF
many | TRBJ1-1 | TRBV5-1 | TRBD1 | TGCGCCAGCAGCCCGGAGGTACAGGGGGTGAATGAAGCTTTCTTT | CASSPEVQGVNEAFF
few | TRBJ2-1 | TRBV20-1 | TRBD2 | TGCAGTGCTAGAGATTGGAAGACTAGCGACTACAATGAGCAGTTCTTC | CSARDWKTSDYNEQFF
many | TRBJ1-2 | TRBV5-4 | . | TGTGCCAGCAGCCCTACAAGCGTCTCCCCTTATGGCTACACCTTC | CASSPTSVSPYGYTF
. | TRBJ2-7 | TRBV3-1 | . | TGTGCCAGCAGCCAAGTCTCCCTAGGTACCGAGCAGTACTTC | CASSQVSLGTEQYF
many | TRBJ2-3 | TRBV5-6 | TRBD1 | TGTGCCAGCAGCCCAACAGGGGACGACCGAGATACGCAGTATTTT | CASSPTGDDRDTQYF
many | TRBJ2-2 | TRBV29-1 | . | TGCAGCGCCCTGGGTAGCGGTATCTCAAACACCGGGGAGCTGTTTTTT | CSALGSGISNTGELFF
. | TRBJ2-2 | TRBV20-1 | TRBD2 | TGCAGTGCTCCGGTCCGCGGGAGGGCGAACACCGGGGAGCTGTTTTTT | CSAPVRGRANTGELFF
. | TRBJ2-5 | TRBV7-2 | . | TGTGCCAGCAGCGCCGTAGGGGCCGCGGAGGAGACCCAGTACTTC | CASSAVGAAEETQYF
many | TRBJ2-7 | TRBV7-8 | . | TGTGCCAGCAGCTTAGTAGAAGGTCTCTACGAGCAGTACTTC | CASSLVEGLYEQYF
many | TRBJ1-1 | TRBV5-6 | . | TGTGCCAGCAGCTTAGGTCCGGGGATGAACACTGAAGCTTTCTTT | CASSLGPGMNTEAFF
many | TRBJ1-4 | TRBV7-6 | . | TGTGCCAGCAGCTTGAGGGAATTTACTAATGAAAAACTGTTTTTT | CASSLREFTNEKLFF
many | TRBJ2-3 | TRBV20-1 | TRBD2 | TGCAGTGCTAGGCCACCGACGGGACTAGCGGGAGCCCTTGTCACAGATACGCAGTATTTT | CSARPPTGLAGALVTDTQYF
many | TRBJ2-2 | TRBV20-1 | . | TGCAGTGCTAGACTAATAAACACCGGGGAGCTGTTTTTT | CSARLINTGELFF
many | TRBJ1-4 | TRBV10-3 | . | TGTGCCATCAGCCCCGCGGCAGGGGAGGATGAAAAACTGTTTTTT | CAISPAAGEDEKLFF
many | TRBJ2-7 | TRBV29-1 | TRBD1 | TGCAGCGTTGAACAGGGGGCTAGCGAGCAGTACTTC | CSVEQGASEQYF
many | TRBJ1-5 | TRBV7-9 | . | TGTGCCAGCAGCTTAGGGGCGAGCAATCAGCCCCAGCATTTT | CASSLGASNQPQHF
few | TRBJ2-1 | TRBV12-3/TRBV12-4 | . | TGTGCCAGCAGTTTCGCGGGCTCCTACAATGAGCAGTTCTTC | CASSFAGSYNEQFF
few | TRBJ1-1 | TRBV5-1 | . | TGCGCCAGCAGCTACGAACTCGGGACTGAAGCTTTCTTT | CASSYELGTEAFF
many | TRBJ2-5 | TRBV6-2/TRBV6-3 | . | TGTGCCAGCAGTTACTCCGAGGGGAGTGAGACCCAGTACTTC | CASSYSEGSETQYF
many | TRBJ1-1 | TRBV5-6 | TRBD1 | TGTGCCAGCAGCCTGCCGACAGGGGTGAACACTGAAGCTTTCTTT | CASSLPTGVNTEAFF
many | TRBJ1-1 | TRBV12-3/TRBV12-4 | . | TGTGCCAGCAGTAGGACGGCTGAAGCTTTCTTT | CASSRTAEAFF
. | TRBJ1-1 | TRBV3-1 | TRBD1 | TGTGCCAGCAGCCAAGCCCCAGGGGGGCAGACTGAAGCTTTCTTT | CASSQAPGGQTEAFF
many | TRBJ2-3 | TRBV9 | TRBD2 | TGTGCCAGCAGCGTCCCTACTAGCGACATACACACAGATACGCAGTATTTT | CASSVPTSDIHTDTQYF
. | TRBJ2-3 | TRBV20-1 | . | TGCAGTGCTAGATTGGGAAGCCCTAGCACAGATACGCAGTATTTT | CSARLGSPSTDTQYF
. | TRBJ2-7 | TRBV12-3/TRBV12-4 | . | TGTGCCAGCAGTCTGCTCGGGGGCCCCCTCGGCGAGCAGTACTTC | CASSLLGGPLGEQYF
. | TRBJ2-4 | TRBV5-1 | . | TGCGCCAGCAGCTTGGGAGGTCAGGGTGGCAAAAACATACAGTACTTC | CASSLGGQGGKNIQYF
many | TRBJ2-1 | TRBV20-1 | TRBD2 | TGCAGTGCTAGCCCGACTAGCGGGAGAGGAAATGAGCAGTTCTTC | CSASPTSGRGNEQFF
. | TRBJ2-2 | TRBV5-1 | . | TGCGCCAGCAGCTGGGGACCCCTAGGAGGGGAGCTGTTTTTT | CASSWGPLGGELFF
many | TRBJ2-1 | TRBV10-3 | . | TGTGCCATCCGGGTCACGAGCTCCTACAATGAGCAGTTCTTC | CAIRVTSSYNEQFF